Given below is one TCR beta chain in context. This sample is part of a study of memory CD4+ T cells and cytomegalovirus serostatus. Turning to the study itself: Donors were healthy Belgian adults, under 10 CMV seropositive and about 24 seronegative.

The sort gate was single viable CD3+CD4+CD8-CD45RO+ cells for memory CD4+ T cells. Here immunoSEQ multiplex PCR was the method, and the copy in TCRdb shows in-frame clones only, minus some. This sample has 35,000 to 45,000 clones, with about 79% found just once. The receptor was isolated from an adult in good health and CMV-seronegative. Specimen: memory CD4+ T cells from blood.

The DNA of the CDR3 is TGTGCCAGCAGTCGACAGGGGGTTCCTGAAGCTTTCTTT. Protein product: CASSRQGVPEAFF. The chain employs TRBV7-9 and TRBJ1-1; 9 bases are shared with TRBD1. This CDR3 is built from 13 residues. Germline trimming cut 6 bases from V and 6 bases from J; bases unmatched to any gene: 5. Germline V CDR1 and CDR2: SEHNR, FQNEAQ (reference sequence).